Listed here is a single T cell receptor (beta chain). Clones were read by immunoSEQ multiplex PCR, and TCRdb kept only the in-frame ones, dropping some. The sample lists fewer than 900,000 clones, 80% to 90% occurring once. This CDR3 comprises 13 residues. CDR1 is SEHNR, CDR2 FQNEAQ, per germline (reference sequence). The V end was cut by 8 bases, the J end by 2 bases, with 10 bases between. The entry originates in a study of Ad26.COV2.S vaccination and SARS-CoV-2 variants. Whole-study context: Recipients of Ad26.COV2.S got it intramuscularly, once or twice 56 days apart.

Treatment in this sample: some 19 received Ad26.COV2.S at low or high dose, single or two shots; about 5 received placebo; per-sample allocation not given. Following the first vaccine or placebo injection, samples were taken on day 63. Vaccination employed an Ad26 vector expressing the Wuhan-strain SARS-CoV-2 spike. This chain uses TRBV7-9 with TRBJ2-1; D possibly matches TRBD1 or TRBD2 (7 bases each). The source of this sequence is a person aged 18 to 59 who received the Ad26.COV2.S COVID-19 vaccine or a placebo. The specimen comprised peripheral blood, sampled in a trial of Ad26.COV2.S vaccine versus placebo. CDR3: CASQGGTYNEQFF. In DNA form, the CDR3 reads TGTGCCAGCCAGGGGGGGACCTACAATGAGCAGTTCTTC.